This TCR beta chain was observed in a study of blood T cell repertoires in COVID-19. As for the study in general: PBMCs, B-cell-depleted T cells, or T cells provided the cDNA or gDNA that made up the material.

Germline V gene lookup returns CDR1 MNHEY and CDR2 SVGAGI. Between the trimmed V and J ends, which lost 6 bases and 14 bases, there was a span of 17 bases. This CDR3 is 12 amino acids long. The method was immunoSEQ multiplex PCR; TCRdb's version includes in-frame clones alone and lacks a portion of them. The sample lists 150,000 to 200,000 clones, approximately 86% seen once, with roughly 8% in the top ten. Sequencing was performed on peripheral blood. The gene calls are TRBV6-5 and TRBJ1-3, with a tentative D call TRBD1 (5 bases). The receptor comes from a man aged 55 to 69 with acute or convalescent COVID-19. The CDR3 DNA reads TGTGCCAGCAGACCTTGGGACTCCCCCGTATATTTT. It specifies CASRPWDSPVYF.